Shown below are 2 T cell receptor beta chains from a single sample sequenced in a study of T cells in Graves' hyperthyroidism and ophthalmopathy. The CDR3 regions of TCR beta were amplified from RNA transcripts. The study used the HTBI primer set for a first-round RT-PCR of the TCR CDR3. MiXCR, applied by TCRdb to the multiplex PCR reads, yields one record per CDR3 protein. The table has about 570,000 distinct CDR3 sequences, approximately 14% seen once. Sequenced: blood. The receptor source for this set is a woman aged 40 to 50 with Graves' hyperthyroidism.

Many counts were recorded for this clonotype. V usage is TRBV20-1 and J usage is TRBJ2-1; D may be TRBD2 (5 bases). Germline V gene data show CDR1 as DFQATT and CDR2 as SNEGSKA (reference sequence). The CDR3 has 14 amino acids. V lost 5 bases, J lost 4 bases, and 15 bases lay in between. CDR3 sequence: CSAVRPSTYNEQFF. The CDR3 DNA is TGCAGTGCTGTTAGACCTAGCACGTACAATGAGCAGTTCTTC.

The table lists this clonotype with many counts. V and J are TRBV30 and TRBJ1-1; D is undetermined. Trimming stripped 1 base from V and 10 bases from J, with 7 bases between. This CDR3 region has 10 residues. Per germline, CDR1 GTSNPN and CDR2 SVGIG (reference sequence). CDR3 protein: CAWSELSAFF. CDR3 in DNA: TGTGCCTGGAGTGAGTTATCAGCTTTCTTT.